This T cell receptor (beta chain) was recovered during a study of blood T cell repertoires in COVID-19. As for the study in general: There were acute and convalescent COVID-19 samples, and they came from the United States, Italy and Spain.

Germline V gene lookup returns CDR1 MGHDK and CDR2 SYGVNS. The V end was cut by 3 bases, the J end by 0 bases, with 3 bases between. The CDR3 length is 12 residues. Profiling relied on immunoSEQ multiplex PCR, and the TCRdb table lists in-frame clones only, not all of them. The top ten clones hold around 6% of a sample with over 200,000 clones, around 88% of them seen once. The sequence was obtained from a man older than 75 with acute or convalescent COVID-19. Material for sequencing was peripheral blood. The chain employs TRBV25-1 and TRBJ2-7; D unresolved. The CDR3 nucleotides are TGTGCCAGCAGTGATCTCTCCTACGAGCAGTACTTC. It codes for CASSDLSYEQYF.